The 25 T cell receptor beta chains given below trace back to one sample, sequenced in a study of T-cell reconstitution after alpha-beta-depleted transplantation in children. Unique molecular identifiers tagged the TCRbeta library. TCRdb recomputed calls from the PCR reads with MiXCR, one row per CDR3 protein. The sample shows 600,000 or so distinct CDR3 sequences, roughly 23% of them seen only once. The sample was PBMCs, mostly from graft donor cells, taken 360 days after TCRalphabeta/CD19-depleted stem cell transplant. The receptor set was obtained from a boy in the first two years of life who had a stem cell transplant for acute myeloid leukemia, so the T cells may come from the graft donor.

This clonotype has at least ten counts. This CDR3 is CSARARDRNNEQFF. CDR3 DNA sequence: TGCAGTGCTAGAGCTAGGGACAGAAACAATGAGCAGTTCTTC. The rearrangement links TRBV20-1 to TRBJ2-1, with TRBD1 matching 7 bases. The V gene's germline CDR1 is DFQATT and CDR2 SNEGSKA (reference sequence). The junction had 5 bases not matched to a gene; V was cut back by 1 base and J by 5 bases. The CDR3 has 14 amino acids.

The chain employs TRBV20-1 and TRBJ2-1; tentative D call: TRBD2 (5 bases). From germline, CDR1 is DFQATT and CDR2 SNEGSKA (reference sequence). The CDR3 contains 15 residues. Trimming removed 0 bases at V and 0 bases at J, with 9 bases between. The CDR3 coding sequence is TGCAGTGCTAGAGATAAGCGGAGCTCCTACAATGAGCAGTTCTTC. It encodes CSARDKRSSYNEQFF.

This clonotype showed up many times. The rearrangement joins TRBV20-1 to TRBJ2-3; D unresolved. Per germline, CDR1 DFQATT and CDR2 SNEGSKA (reference sequence). There are 13 residues in the CDR3. V gave up 5 bases and J gave up 1 base, with 10 bases separating them. CDR3 coding DNA: TGCAGTGCTTTCGGCGAGGGCACAGATACGCAGTATTTT. Translating gives CSAFGEGTDTQYF.

This clonotype was counted between two and nine times. The DNA for the CDR3 is TGTGCCAGCAGTGCGCTGGGACAGGGGGCTCCAATGAACACTGAAGCTTTCTTT. Amino acids: CASSALGQGAPMNTEAFF. The chain joins TRBV12-3 or TRBV12-4 to TRBJ1-1, with 12 bases fitting TRBD1. V was clipped by 5 bases and J by 0 bases; unmatched bases: 10. The CDR3 runs to 18 residues.

The chain couples TRBV20-1 to TRBJ1-5; 9 nucleotides align to TRBD1. CDR1 DFQATT and CDR2 SNEGSKA come from the germline V gene (reference sequence). With 5 bases clipped from V and 5 bases from J, the junction kept 10 bases outside the gene matches. The CDR3 loop spans 15 amino acids. The CDR3 sequence is CSACRGQGRDQPQHF. CDR3 coding DNA: TGCAGTGCTTGCCGGGGACAGGGAAGAGATCAGCCCCAGCATTTT.

This clonotype was found many times. The CDR3 spells CASSLEPRGNDEQFF. The CDR3 DNA is TGCGCCAGCAGCTTGGAACCGCGAGGAAACGATGAGCAGTTCTTC. V is TRBV5-1 and J is TRBJ2-1; D unresolved. V was pared by 0 bases and J by 8 bases, with 15 bases between. Germline V gene sequence: CDR1 SGHRS, CDR2 YFSETQ. CDR3 length equals 15 residues.

In this sample, this clonotype turned up many times. The V call is TRBV4-3, the J call TRBJ2-7; D is unclear. The CDR3 is made up of 14 amino acids. Germline V gene sequence: CDR1 LGHNA, CDR2 YSLEER. V dropped 0 bases and J dropped 3 bases, with 9 bases sitting between them. The CDR3 DNA is TGCGCCAGCAGCCAAGATCGAGTCAGCTACGAGCAGTACTTC. Residues: CASSQDRVSYEQYF.

This clonotype was recorded once. The genes are TRBV28 and TRBJ2-1; D remains unclear. Trimming cost V 5 bases and J 0 bases, with 8 bases left between them. CDR1 is MDHEN and CDR2 is SYDVKM in the germline V gene. The CDR3 is 14 amino acids. The CDR3 is CASSGFSSYNEQFF. CDR3 nucleotide sequence: TGTGCCAGCAGTGGTTTCTCCTCCTACAATGAGCAGTTCTTC.

This clonotype was observed at least ten times. The CDR3 protein is CASQRAVTYEQYF. Written as DNA, the CDR3 is TGTGCCAGCCAGCGGGCCGTGACCTACGAGCAGTACTTC. The J gene is TRBJ2-7, the V gene TRBV6-2 or TRBV6-3; perhaps TRBD2 as D (6 bases). The germline V gene encodes CDR1 MNHEY and CDR2 SVGEGT. V was clipped by 8 bases and J by 2 bases, with 13 bases between them. The CDR3 runs to 13 residues.

The V gene is TRBV10-3, the J gene TRBJ2-1; 7 bases agree with TRBD1. V trimming: 5 bases; J trimming: 4 bases; junction bases outside the gene matches: 2. The CDR3 consists of 13 residues. Germline assignment: CDR1 ENHRY and CDR2 SYGVKD. CDR3 DNA: TGTGCCATCAGTCGACAGGGATACAATGAGCAGTTCTTC. As protein: CAISRQGYNEQFF.

The chain recombines TRBV10-3 with TRBJ1-5; a possible D gene is TRBD1 (5 bases). CDR1 and CDR2 (germline): ENHRY, SYGVKD. This CDR3 has 14 amino acids. The V end lost 9 bases, the J end lost 3 bases, and 15 bases lay between the germline ends. This chain's CDR3 is CAIRQGGLNQPQHF. The CDR3 DNA reads as TGTGCCATTCGGCAGGGAGGCCTCAATCAGCCCCAGCATTTT.

The chain combines TRBV4-2 with TRBJ2-7; D is perhaps TRBD1 (5 bases). The V and J ends lost 4 bases and 6 bases respectively, with 13 bases between them. The germline V gene has CDR1 LGHNA and CDR2 YNFKEQ. The CDR3 totals 13 residues. CDR3 region: CASSPGLPCEQYF. Written as DNA, the CDR3 is TGTGCCAGCAGCCCAGGGCTCCCCTGCGAGCAGTACTTC.

The genes are TRBV9 and TRBJ2-1; 7 bases map to TRBD1. CDR1 SGDLS and CDR2 YYNGEE come from the germline V gene. The junction had 15 bases not matched to a gene; V was cut back by 0 bases and J by 6 bases. CDR3 length equals 18 residues. As DNA, the CDR3 is TGTGCCAGCAGCGTAGTTAGGGACAGTGATGAGTGGGGCAATGAGCAGTTCTTC. Residues: CASSVVRDSDEWGNEQFF.

The rearrangement joins TRBV11-2 to TRBJ2-1, with 8 bases fitting TRBD1. Germline trimming cut 6 bases from V and 2 bases from J; bases unmatched to any gene: 6. This CDR3 spans 15 amino acids. Germline V CDR1 and CDR2: SGHAT, FQNNGV. Here the CDR3 reads CASRRPGQAYNEQFF. In nucleotides, the CDR3 is TGTGCCAGCAGGCGACCGGGACAGGCCTACAATGAGCAGTTCTTC.

This clonotype has just a few counts. The chain carries TRBV20-1 and TRBJ2-7; TRBD1 might be the D (7 bases). CDR3 length equals 12 residues. Trimming removed 8 bases from V and 2 bases from J, with 13 bases in between. Per the germline V gene, CDR1 is DFQATT and CDR2 is SNEGSKA (reference sequence). The CDR3: CSPTGRTYEQYV. DNA of the CDR3: TGCAGTCCGACAGGGAGGACCTACGAGCAGTACGTC.

This clonotype has more than one count but fewer than ten. The chain has TRBV15 and TRBJ1-1; D is undetermined. Trimming took off 0 bases at V and 2 bases at J, with 10 bases between the two ends. This CDR3 spans 15 amino acids. Germline V gene data show CDR1 as LNHNV and CDR2 as YYDKDF (reference sequence). CDR3 DNA sequence: TGTGCCACCAGCAGAGATTGGGCAACAAACACTGAAGCTTTCTTT. Translation gives CATSRDWATNTEAFF. Variable domain in full (rest from reference TRBV15 and TRBJ1-1): DAMVIQNPRYQVTQFGKPVTLSCSQTLNHNVMYWYQQKSSQAPKLLFHYYDKDFNNEADTPDNFQSRRPNTSFCFLDIRSPGLGDTAMYLCATSRDWATNTEAFFGQGTRLTVV.

The rearrangement links TRBV6-6 to TRBJ2-7; the D gene is possibly TRBD2 (5 bases). Germline CDR1 MNHNY, CDR2 SVGAGI (reference sequence). V dropped 0 bases and J dropped 4 bases, with 7 bases sitting between them. This CDR3 is built from 13 residues. The CDR3 protein is CASSYSRAYEQYV. The CDR3 region has the DNA TGTGCCAGCAGTTACTCGAGGGCGTACGAGCAGTACGTC.

This clonotype was recorded many times. The chain couples TRBV5-1 to TRBJ2-3; 11 positions match TRBD2. After removal of 4 bases from V and 4 bases from J, the junction contained 8 bases not matched to a gene. Germline-derived CDR1 and CDR2 are SGHRS and YFSETQ. This CDR3 is built from 16 residues. The CDR3 sequence is CASSPLAGGRADTQYF. The CDR3 DNA follows: TGCGCCAGCAGCCCTCTAGCGGGGGGCCGGGCAGATACGCAGTATTTT.

This chain links TRBV18 with TRBJ2-7; a weak D match, TRBD1 (6 bases). From germline, CDR1 is KGHSH and CDR2 LQKENI. The V gene lost 8 bases and the J gene lost 2 bases, with 13 bases spanning the gap. This CDR3 has 13 amino acids. The CDR3 DNA reads as TGTGCCAGCGAGGACAGACGAACCTACGAGCAGTACTTC. Amino acid sequence: CASEDRRTYEQYF.

Ten or more counts support this clonotype. V and J are TRBV20-1 and TRBJ1-1, with D perhaps TRBD1 (5 bases). Trimming left V 3 bases short and J 4 bases short, with 15 bases between. CDR1 and CDR2 (germline): DFQATT, SNEGSKA (reference sequence). This CDR3 contains 14 residues. CDR3 loop: CSASAGVRGTEAFF. Written as DNA, the CDR3 is TGCAGTGCTAGTGCTGGGGTGAGGGGCACTGAAGCTTTCTTT.

V is TRBV20-1 and J is TRBJ2-1, with 10 bases fitting TRBD2. With V trimmed by 7 bases and J by 2 bases, 5 bases remained unmatched. This CDR3 is built from 14 residues. Per germline, CDR1 DFQATT and CDR2 SNEGSKA (reference sequence). The CDR3 loop is CSGERGGPYNEQFF. CDR3 sequence (DNA): TGCAGTGGTGAGCGGGGGGGCCCCTACAATGAGCAGTTCTTC.

Many counts were recorded for this clonotype. J is TRBJ2-5 and V is TRBV10-3; a weak D match, TRBD1 (5 bases). V lost 5 bases and J lost 4, with 11 bases in between. CDR1 is ENHRY and CDR2 is SYGVKD in the germline V gene. The CDR3 extends over 13 amino acids. CDR3 sequence (DNA): TGTGCCATCAGTTTCCAGGGCGGAGAGACCCAGTACTTC. It yields the protein CAISFQGGETQYF.

V and J are TRBV20-1 and TRBJ2-7, with 9 bases aligning to TRBD1. Trimming took 0 bases from V and 3 from J; bases not matched to a gene: 9. This CDR3 is built from 16 residues. Germline V gene data show CDR1 as DFQATT and CDR2 as SNEGSKA (reference sequence). CDR3 loop: CSARDREDRGGYEQYF. Written as DNA, the CDR3 is TGCAGTGCTAGAGATCGCGAGGACAGGGGTGGCTACGAGCAGTACTTC.

This clonotype was detected ten times or more. The chain carries TRBV29-1 and TRBJ2-2, with D unresolved. Deletions cut 8 bases from V and 5 bases from J, with 15 bases between. In germline, CDR1 is SQVTM, CDR2 ANQGSEA. The CDR3 is 13 residues long. The CDR3 nucleotides read TGCAGCCTGCGCGGTGTAAGGACCGGGGAGCTGTTTTTT. Its translation: CSLRGVRTGELFF.

This clonotype was seen more than once but under ten times. The chain has TRBV4-2 and TRBJ2-3; D tentatively fits TRBD1 or TRBD2 (5 bases each). CDR1 and CDR2 from the germline V gene are LGHNA and YNFKEQ. Trimming removed 2 bases at V and 6 bases at J, with 15 bases between. The CDR3 is 15 residues long. CDR3 bases: TGTGCCAGCAGCCAACTGGGGACCCCGAGGGATACGCAGTATTTT. Its translation is CASSQLGTPRDTQYF.